Sequencing of this TCR beta chain was carried out in a study of human T cells and chemical hapten exposure. The overall study: Reading of the patch tests, which applied 0.01% DPC to the upper back, occurred at 6 days. The patients were mostly female; they had alopecia areata, totalis or universalis. Whole-study results and caveats: The formation of large CDR3 similarity clusters by expanded TCRs significantly exceeded that of controls.

A few counts support this clonotype. Its antigen is still unknown. Using its own MiXCR run on the RACE reads, TCRdb lists one record per CDR3 protein. The table lists roughly 89,000 distinct CDR3 sequences, roughly a tenth of them singletons. As for time point: patch test 3, about 24 weeks after DPC sensitization. Treatment denoted: therapeutic diphenylcyclopropenone sensitization with weekly scalp DPC. The material sequenced was whole blood, taken in connection with sensitization to the hapten diphenylcyclopropenone (DPC). This TCR derives from a woman under 40 with alopecia areata. Some clones in this sample may be carry-over from other donors' samples.

DNA of the CDR3: TGTGCCAGCAGCGTAGGGCAGGGCTTGCGCACAGATACGCAGTATTTT. The encoded protein is CASSVGQGLRTDTQYF. The chain uses TRBV9 and TRBJ2-3; D might be TRBD1 (5 bases). This CDR3 is built from 16 residues. Germline V CDR1 and CDR2: SGDLS, YYNGEE. The ends were cut back, 0 bases at V and 1 base at J, with 12 bases in the middle.